The source of this T cell receptor (beta chain) is a study of blood T cells in healthy people across ages. The use of a sample-barcoded 5' primer and a J-beta primer mix characterized a second PCR of about 7 to 12 cycles. Each cDNA was tagged by a template-switch adaptor containing 12 random nucleotides. Each CDR3 protein gets one entry after TCRdb re-called the 5' RACE reads with MiXCR. In the table there are some 1.5 million distinct CDR3 sequences, 25% to 30% of which are singletons. This clonotype was found many times. What it recognizes is unknown. In terms of origin and age, donors were healthy Caucasian individuals from Russia aged about 6 to 90. Germline CDR1 is MDHEN and CDR2 is SYDVKM. V was pared by 3 bases and J by 1 base, with 10 bases between. This CDR3 is built from 14 residues. Study-wide findings and caveats: Aged donors had fewer naive CD4+ cells and lower diversity than long-lived donors. Possibly, changes in expanded clonotypes were confounded because donor CMV status was unknown.

The chain links TRBV28 to TRBJ2-7; possibly TRBD2 for D (6 bases). This clonotype was sampled from a woman in her twenties or thirties in good health. Sequenced input: blood. CDR3 sequence (DNA): TGTGCCAGCAGTTTGGAGGGCAAATCCTACGAGCAGTACTTC. Protein product: CASSLEGKSYEQYF.